Presented here are 19 T cell receptor beta chains from one specimen sequenced in a study of identical twins (dated by TCRdb to 2016 to 2017). The library was produced with 5' RACE. The sequencer was an Illumina HiSeq 2000. TCRdb trimmed the raw reads at Q25, called clones with MiXCR and kept productive beta chains. Rows merge per CDR3 protein into single entries with the most common DNA and genes. The sample yields 600,000 to 800,000 distinct CDR3 sequences; approximately 22% were counted once. The ten largest clones represent 4% to 5.5% of the sample. The data also belong to a second study, concerning T cells expressing NK-cell markers.

Sequencing was done on a sample of PBMCs. The receptor set was obtained from a woman aged 18-29 years in good health.

The genes are TRBV15 and TRBJ2-1; D not certain. V was clipped by 0 bases and J by 6 bases, with 9 bases between them. CDR1 and CDR2 (germline): LNHNV, YYDKDF (reference sequence). This CDR3 has 14 amino acids. The CDR3 DNA sequence: TGTGCCACCAGCAGAGATTATCGCCTCAATGAGCAGTTCTTC. Protein product: CATSRDYRLNEQFF.

The chain has TRBV12-3 or TRBV12-4 and TRBJ2-5; no reliable D call. The CDR3 runs to 13 residues. The V end lost 3 bases, the J end lost 7 bases, and 12 bases lay between the germline ends. CDR3 coding DNA: TGTGCCAGCAGTTTCGACATCCTCGGGACCCAGTACTTC. The encoded protein is CASSFDILGTQYF.

This chain joins TRBV5-1 and TRBJ2-1; D remains unclear. CDR3 length: 13 residues. V dropped 2 bases and J dropped 9 bases, with 12 bases sitting between them. Germline CDR1 is SGHRS and CDR2 is YFSETQ. The CDR3 sequence is CASSFNLGGEQFF. In nucleotides, the CDR3 is TGCGCCAGCAGCTTCAATTTGGGTGGTGAGCAGTTCTTC.

This clonotype was picked up a small number of times. The V call is TRBV27, the J call TRBJ2-7; TRBD1 matches 7 bases. With V trimmed by 6 bases and J by 3 bases, 17 bases remained unmatched. Germline values: CDR1 MNHEY, CDR2 SMNVEV (reference sequence). This CDR3 is built from 17 residues. The CDR3 protein is CASSSDLRDSLYYEQYF. The CDR3 region has the DNA TGTGCCAGCAGCTCGGATCTCCGGGACAGCCTCTACTACGAGCAGTACTTC.

This chain joins TRBV7-3 and TRBJ2-2, with D perhaps TRBD2 (6 bases). V was pared by 2 bases and J by 4 bases, with 8 bases between. The CDR3 has 14 residues. Germline CDR1 and CDR2: SGHTA and FQGTGA. The CDR3 bases are TGTGCCAGCAGCTTAGACGGGGGCACCGGGGAGCTGTTTTTT. Protein product: CASSLDGGTGELFF.

This clonotype was counted between two and nine times. CDR3 residues: CSARGRREIAHEQYF. The DNA of the CDR3 is TGCAGTGCTAGAGGTAGGCGGGAGATTGCCCACGAGCAGTACTTC. J is TRBJ2-7 and V is TRBV20-1, with 7 bases aligning to TRBD2. V lost 1 base, J lost 5 bases, and 11 bases stayed unmatched. The CDR3 has 15 residues. Per the germline V gene, CDR1 is DFQATT and CDR2 is SNEGSKA (reference sequence).

The rearrangement joins TRBV6-6 to TRBJ2-1; D perhaps matches TRBD2 (6 bases). Germline V gene data show CDR1 as MNHNY and CDR2 as SVGAGI (reference sequence). The CDR3 length is 13 residues. The V end was cut by 6 bases, the J end by 6 bases, with 12 bases between. CDR3 loop: CASSRDSGNEQFF. The CDR3 DNA sequence: TGTGCCAGCAGCCGGGATAGCGGCAATGAGCAGTTCTTC.

Only a few counts were recorded for this clonotype. The chain uses TRBV5-1 and TRBJ2-7; no definite D call. This CDR3 region has 14 residues. The ends were cut back, 2 bases at V and 0 bases at J, with 9 bases in the middle. Germline lookup yields CDR1 SGHRS and CDR2 YFSETQ. CDR3 residues: CASSLPPLSYEQYF. CDR3 coding DNA: TGCGCCAGCAGCTTACCCCCCCTCTCCTACGAGCAGTACTTC.

In its sample, this clonotype was seen many times. The V and J genes are TRBV3-1 and TRBJ1-1; possible D gene TRBD1, 5 bases. Trimming left V 0 bases short and J 4 bases short, with 6 bases between. CDR1 and CDR2 from the germline V gene are LGHDT and YNNKEL (reference sequence). The CDR3 runs 13 residues. CDR3: CASSQEGVTEAFF. The CDR3 region has the DNA TGTGCCAGCAGCCAAGAAGGGGTCACTGAAGCTTTCTTT. The entire variable domain, with the rest obtained from reference TRBV3-1 and TRBJ1-1, is as follows: DTAVSQTPKYLVTQMGNDKSIKCEQNLGHDTMYWYKQDSKKFLKIMFSYNNKELIINETVPNRFSPKSPDKAHLNLHINSLELGDSAVYFCASSQEGVTEAFFGQGTRLTVV.

V gene TRBV30 combines with J gene TRBJ1-2; no clear D. The CDR3 has 14 amino acids. CDR1 is GTSNPN and CDR2 is SVGIG in the germline V gene (reference sequence). V was clipped by 6 bases and J by 4 bases, with 18 bases between them. CDR3 protein: CACFYQRSGYGYTF. The DNA of the CDR3 is TGTGCCTGCTTCTACCAAAGGTCAGGCTATGGCTACACCTTC.

V gene TRBV6-2 or TRBV6-3 combines with J gene TRBJ1-1, with D unclear. From germline, CDR1 is MNHEY and CDR2 SVGEGT. The CDR3 extends over 14 amino acids. Trimming removed 6 bases from V and 0 bases from J, with 11 bases in between. The CDR3 sequence: CASRVNTMNTEAFF. In DNA form, the CDR3 reads TGTGCCAGCAGGGTCAACACAATGAACACTGAAGCTTTCTTT.

This chain connects TRBV12-3 or TRBV12-4 to TRBJ2-3; 7 nucleotides align to TRBD2. The junction had 7 bases not matched to a gene; V was cut back by 3 bases and J by 1 base. This CDR3 spans 16 amino acids. In DNA form, the CDR3 reads TGTGCCAGCAGTTTGGGGCTAGCGGATCGCACAGATACGCAGTATTTT. Translated: CASSLGLADRTDTQYF.

The table lists this clonotype with many counts. In nucleotides, the CDR3 is TGTGCCGCCCACGAGGGCCCCAGCTCTGGGGCCAACGTCCTGACTTTC. The encoded protein is CAAHEGPSSGANVLTF. This sequence joins TRBV10-3 and TRBJ2-6; D is perhaps TRBD2 (5 bases). Trimming shortened V by 11 bases and J by 0 bases, and 17 bases separated the two germline ends. Looked up from germline, CDR1 is ENHRY and CDR2 is SYGVKD. The CDR3 totals 16 residues.

Only a few counts were recorded for this clonotype. The V and J genes are TRBV3-1 and TRBJ2-1; 11 nucleotides agree with TRBD2. The germline V gene encodes CDR1 LGHDT and CDR2 YNNKEL (reference sequence). The CDR3 covers 17 residues. Trimming removed 4 bases from V and 7 bases from J; junction bases left unmatched: 12. The DNA for the CDR3 is TGTGCCAGCAGCCGCCGCCCTTTAGCGGGGGGGCGTAATGAGCAGTTCTTC. Its translation is CASSRRPLAGGRNEQFF.

V is TRBV29-1 and J is TRBJ2-3; a weak D match, TRBD2 (5 bases). This CDR3 comprises 11 residues. Germline CDR1 SQVTM, CDR2 ANQGSEA. V shed 6 bases and J shed 5 bases, with 9 bases lying between them. The CDR3 loop is CSVKSGDTQYF. CDR3 in DNA: TGCAGCGTAAAGAGCGGAGATACGCAGTATTTT.

The chain links TRBV7-9 to TRBJ1-2; D remains ambiguous. CDR3 size: 14 residues. Per the germline V gene, CDR1 is SEHNR and CDR2 is FQNEAQ (reference sequence). V was shortened by 3 bases and J by 8 bases, with 16 bases between the two germline ends. CDR3 DNA: TGTGCCAGCAGCTTGGAGCAGGCTGGAGGGGGCTACACCTTC. Its translation: CASSLEQAGGGYTF.

This clonotype has just a few counts. The rearrangement joins TRBV3-1 to TRBJ2-7; TRBD1 might be the D (6 bases). Germline V gene sequence: CDR1 LGHDT, CDR2 YNNKEL (reference sequence). V was clipped by 4 bases and J by 2 bases, with 15 bases between them. The CDR3 spans 15 residues. In DNA form, the CDR3 reads TGTGCCAGCAGCCGACCCACGACAGGAACCTACGAGCAGTACTTC. Translation: CASSRPTTGTYEQYF.

This clonotype has just a few counts. The rearrangement uses TRBV12-3 or TRBV12-4 and TRBJ2-2, with TRBD2 as a possible D gene (6 bases). V lost 1 base to trimming and J lost 6 bases, with 9 bases between them. The CDR3 has 14 residues. As DNA, the CDR3 is TGTGCCAGCAGTTTAGATAGGAGGGCCGGGGAGCTGTTTTTT. Amino acid sequence: CASSLDRRAGELFF.

There are a few counts of this clonotype. The chain is built from TRBV11-1 and TRBJ2-4; D is perhaps TRBD1 (6 bases). Trimming removed 4 bases at V and 0 bases at J, with 19 bases between. The CDR3 has 18 amino acids. Germline loops: CDR1 SGHAT, CDR2 FQDESV (reference sequence). The CDR3 sequence: CASSSSPTGILAKNIQYF. CDR3 coding DNA: TGTGCCAGCAGCTCGAGTCCTACAGGGATACTAGCCAAAAACATTCAGTACTTC.